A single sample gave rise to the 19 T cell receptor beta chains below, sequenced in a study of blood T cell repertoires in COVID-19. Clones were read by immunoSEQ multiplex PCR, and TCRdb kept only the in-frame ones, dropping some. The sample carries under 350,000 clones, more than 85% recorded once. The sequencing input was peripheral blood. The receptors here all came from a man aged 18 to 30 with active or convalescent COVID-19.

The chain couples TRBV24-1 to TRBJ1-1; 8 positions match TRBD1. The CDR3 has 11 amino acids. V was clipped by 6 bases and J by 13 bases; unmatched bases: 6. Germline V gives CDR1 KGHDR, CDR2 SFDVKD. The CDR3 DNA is TGTGCCACCAGTCAAGTCAGGGGGCTTTTCTTT. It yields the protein CATSQVRGLFF.

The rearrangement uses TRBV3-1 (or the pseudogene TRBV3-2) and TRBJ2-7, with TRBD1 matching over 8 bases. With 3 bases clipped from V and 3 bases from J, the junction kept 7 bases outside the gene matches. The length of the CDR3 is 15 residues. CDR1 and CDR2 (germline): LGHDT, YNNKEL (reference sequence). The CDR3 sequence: CASSHRTGGSYEQYF. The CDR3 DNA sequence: TGTGCCAGCAGCCACCGAACAGGGGGGAGCTACGAGCAGTACTTC.

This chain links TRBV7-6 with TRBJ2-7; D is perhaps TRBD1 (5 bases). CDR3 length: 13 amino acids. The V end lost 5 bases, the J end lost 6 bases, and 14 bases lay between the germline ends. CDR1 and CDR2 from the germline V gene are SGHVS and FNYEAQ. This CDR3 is CASSQGVGSEQYF. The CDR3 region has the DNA TGTGCCAGCAGCCAGGGTGTCGGAAGCGAGCAGTACTTC.

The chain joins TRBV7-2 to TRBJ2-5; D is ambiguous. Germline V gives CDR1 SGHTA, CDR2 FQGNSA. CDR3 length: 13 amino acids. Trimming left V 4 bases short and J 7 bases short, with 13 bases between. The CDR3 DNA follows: TGTGCCAGCAGCTCTAGTATTTTGGGGACCCAGTACTTC. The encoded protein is CASSSSILGTQYF.

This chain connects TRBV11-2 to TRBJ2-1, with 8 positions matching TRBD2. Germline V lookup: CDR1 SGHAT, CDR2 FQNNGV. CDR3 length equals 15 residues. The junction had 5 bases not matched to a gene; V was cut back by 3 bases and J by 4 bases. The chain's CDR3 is CASSFLAGPYNEQFF. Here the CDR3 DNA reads TGTGCCAGCAGCTTCCTAGCGGGTCCATACAATGAGCAGTTCTTC.

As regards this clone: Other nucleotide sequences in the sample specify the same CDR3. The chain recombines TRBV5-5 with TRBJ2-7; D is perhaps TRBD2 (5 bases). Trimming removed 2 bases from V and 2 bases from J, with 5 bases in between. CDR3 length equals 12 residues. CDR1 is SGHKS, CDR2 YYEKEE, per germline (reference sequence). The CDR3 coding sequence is TGTGCCAGCAGCTTCGGGACCTACGAGCAGTACTTC. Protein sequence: CASSFGTYEQYF.

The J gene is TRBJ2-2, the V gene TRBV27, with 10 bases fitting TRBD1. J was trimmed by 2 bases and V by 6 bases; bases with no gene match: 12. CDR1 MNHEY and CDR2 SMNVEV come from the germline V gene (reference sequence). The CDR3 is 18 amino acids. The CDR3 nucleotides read TGTGCCAGCAGGACAGGGGGCGCTGGGCGGACCAACACCGGGGAGCTGTTTTTT. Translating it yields CASRTGGAGRTNTGELFF.

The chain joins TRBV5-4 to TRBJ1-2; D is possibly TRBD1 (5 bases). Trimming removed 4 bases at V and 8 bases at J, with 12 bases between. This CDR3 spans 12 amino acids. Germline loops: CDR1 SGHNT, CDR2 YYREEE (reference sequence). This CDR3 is CASSKQGVGYTF. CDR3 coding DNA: TGTGCCAGCAGCAAGCAGGGTGTGGGCTACACCTTC. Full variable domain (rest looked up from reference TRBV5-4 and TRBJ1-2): ETGVTQSPTHLIKTRGQQVTLRCSSQSGHNTVSWYQQALGQGPQFIFQYYREEENGRGNFPPRFSGLQFPNYSSELNVNALELDDSALYLCASSKQGVGYTFGSGTRLTVV.

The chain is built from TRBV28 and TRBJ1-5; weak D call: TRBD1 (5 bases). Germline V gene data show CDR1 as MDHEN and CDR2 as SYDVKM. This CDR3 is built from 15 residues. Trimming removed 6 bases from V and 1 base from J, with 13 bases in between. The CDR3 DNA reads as TGTGCCAGCAGCTCTGGGGCGGGGAGCAATCAGCCCCAGCATTTT. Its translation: CASSSGAGSNQPQHF.

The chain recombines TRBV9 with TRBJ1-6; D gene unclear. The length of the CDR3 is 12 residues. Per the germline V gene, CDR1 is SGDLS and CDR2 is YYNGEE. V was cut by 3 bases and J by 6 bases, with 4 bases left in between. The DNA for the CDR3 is TGTGCCAGCAGCGACGGTAATTCACCCCTCCACTTT. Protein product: CASSDGNSPLHF. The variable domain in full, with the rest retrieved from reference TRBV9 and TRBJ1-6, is DSGVTQTPKHLITATGQRVTLRCSPRSGDLSVYWYQQSLDQGLQFLIQYYNGEERAKGNILERFSAQQFPDLHSELNLSSLELGDSALYFCASSDGNSPLHFGNGTRLTVT.

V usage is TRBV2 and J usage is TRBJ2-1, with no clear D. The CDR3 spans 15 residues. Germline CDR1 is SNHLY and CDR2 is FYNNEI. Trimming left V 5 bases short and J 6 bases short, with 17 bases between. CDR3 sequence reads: CASSFNPYYGNEQFF. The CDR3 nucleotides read TGTGCCAGCAGTTTCAATCCCTACTATGGCAATGAGCAGTTCTTC.

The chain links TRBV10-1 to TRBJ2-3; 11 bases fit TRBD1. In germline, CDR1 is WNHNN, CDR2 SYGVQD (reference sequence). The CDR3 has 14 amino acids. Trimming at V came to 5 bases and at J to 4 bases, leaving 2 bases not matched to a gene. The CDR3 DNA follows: TGCGCCAGCAGTTGGGACAGGGGGGCAGATACGCAGTATTTT. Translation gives CASSWDRGADTQYF.

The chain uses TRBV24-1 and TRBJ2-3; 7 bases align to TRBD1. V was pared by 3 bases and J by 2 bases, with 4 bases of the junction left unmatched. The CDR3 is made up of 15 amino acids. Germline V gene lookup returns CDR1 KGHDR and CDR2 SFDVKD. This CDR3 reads CATSDRQGFTDTQYF. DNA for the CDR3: TGTGCCACCAGTGATCGACAGGGCTTCACAGATACGCAGTATTTT.

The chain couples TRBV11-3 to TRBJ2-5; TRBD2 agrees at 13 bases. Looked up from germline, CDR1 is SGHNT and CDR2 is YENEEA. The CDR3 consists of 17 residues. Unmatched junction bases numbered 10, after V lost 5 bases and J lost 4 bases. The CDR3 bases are TGTGCCAGCAGCATGGGTCGGACTAGCGGGAGTGGAGAGACCCAGTACTTC. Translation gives CASSMGRTSGSGETQYF.

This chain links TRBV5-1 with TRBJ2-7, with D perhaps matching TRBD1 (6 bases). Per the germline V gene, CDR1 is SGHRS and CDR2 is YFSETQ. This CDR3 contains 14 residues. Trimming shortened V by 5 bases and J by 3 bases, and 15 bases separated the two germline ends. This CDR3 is CASSLGDTSYEQYF. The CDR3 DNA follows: TGCGCCAGCAGTCTCGGGGACACGAGCTACGAGCAGTACTTC. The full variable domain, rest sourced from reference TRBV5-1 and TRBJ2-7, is KAGVTQTPRYLIKTRGQQVTLSCSPISGHRSVSWYQQTPGQGLQFLFEYFSETQRNKGNFPGRFSGRQFSNSRSEMNVSTLELGDSALYLCASSLGDTSYEQYFGPGTRLTVT.

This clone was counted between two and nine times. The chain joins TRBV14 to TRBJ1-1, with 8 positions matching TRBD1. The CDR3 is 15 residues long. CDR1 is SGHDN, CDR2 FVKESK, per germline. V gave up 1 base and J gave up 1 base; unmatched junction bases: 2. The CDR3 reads CASSQVTGGNTEAFF. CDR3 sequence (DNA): TGTGCCAGCAGCCAAGTCACAGGGGGGAACACTGAAGCTTTCTTT.

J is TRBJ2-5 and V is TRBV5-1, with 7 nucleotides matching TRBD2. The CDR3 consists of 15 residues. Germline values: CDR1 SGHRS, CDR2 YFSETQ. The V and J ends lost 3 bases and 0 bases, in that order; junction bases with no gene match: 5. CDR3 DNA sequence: TGCGCCAGCAGCTCCGGGGGGAAGTACCAAGAGACCCAGTACTTC. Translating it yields CASSSGGKYQETQYF.

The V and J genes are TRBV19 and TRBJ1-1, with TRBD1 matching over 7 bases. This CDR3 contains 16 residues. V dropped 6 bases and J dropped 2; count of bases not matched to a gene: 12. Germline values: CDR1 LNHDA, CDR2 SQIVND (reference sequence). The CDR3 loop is CASRKNPGTDNTEAFF. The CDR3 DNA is TGTGCCAGTAGGAAAAATCCCGGGACAGATAACACTGAAGCTTTCTTT.

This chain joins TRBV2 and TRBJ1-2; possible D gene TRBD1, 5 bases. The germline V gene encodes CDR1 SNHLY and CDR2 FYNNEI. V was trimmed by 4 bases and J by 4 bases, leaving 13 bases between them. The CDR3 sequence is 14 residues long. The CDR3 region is CASSGGGFSYGYTF. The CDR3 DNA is TGTGCCAGCAGTGGGGGCGGATTCTCCTATGGCTACACCTTC.